The 16 T cell receptor beta chains reported below all come from one sample, sequenced in a study of CD8+CD57+ T cells in acquired aplastic anemia. Flow cytometry had shown expanded CD8+CD57+ cells in the patients chosen for sequencing. Genomic DNA acted as the template from which TCR beta VDJ combination and CDR3 sequence profiling were carried out. A single record per CDR3 protein comes from TCRdb applying MiXCR to the reads. Among about 180,000 distinct CDR3 sequences listed, around 50% were seen once. Sequencing used sorted CD4+, CD8+, or CD8+CD57+ T cells (not recorded which) from PBMCs. These receptors were collected from a human donor with aplastic anemia.

This clonotype was observed a handful of times. The gene calls are TRBV24-1 and TRBJ1-2, with 10 bases aligning to TRBD1. Germline V gene data show CDR1 as KGHDR and CDR2 as SFDVKD. CDR3 length equals 15 residues. V was clipped by 4 bases and J by 4 bases; unmatched bases: 5. The CDR3 DNA reads TGTGCCACCAGTGACAAGGACAGGGGGAGCTATGGCTACACCTTC. It is translated as CATSDKDRGSYGYTF.

The chain joins TRBV9 to TRBJ1-1; D unclear. The CDR3 has 15 amino acids. Trimming pared 3 bases from V and 1 base from J, leaving 13 bases between. The germline V gene encodes CDR1 SGDLS and CDR2 YYNGEE. The CDR3 bases are TGTGCCAGCAGCGATCCACGGGCGGGGAACACTGAAGCTTTCTTT. This encodes CASSDPRAGNTEAFF. The full variable domain, completed using reference TRBV9 and TRBJ1-1, is DSGVTQTPKHLITATGQRVTLRCSPRSGDLSVYWYQQSLDQGLQFLIQYYNGEERAKGNILERFSAQQFPDLHSELNLSSLELGDSALYFCASSDPRAGNTEAFFGQGTRLTVV.

V gene TRBV7-9 combines with J gene TRBJ2-7; no reliable D call. V lost 11 bases to trimming and J lost 3 bases, with 14 bases between them. Germline V gives CDR1 SEHNR, CDR2 FQNEAQ (reference sequence). The CDR3 covers 12 residues. The CDR3 sequence: CAWSLNVYEQYF. For the CDR3, the DNA is TGTGCCTGGAGTTTGAACGTCTACGAGCAGTACTTC.

The J gene is TRBJ2-7, the V gene TRBV10-1, with D perhaps TRBD1 (5 bases). Between the trimmed V and J ends, which lost 6 bases and 0 bases, there was a span of 21 bases. In germline, CDR1 is WNHNN, CDR2 SYGVQD (reference sequence). The CDR3 covers 17 residues. This CDR3 reads CASRLPSPQEASYEQYF. For the CDR3, the DNA is TGCGCCAGCAGACTTCCCAGCCCACAGGAAGCCTCCTACGAGCAGTACTTC.

The chain combines TRBV6-1 with TRBJ1-2; no clear D gene. V dropped 5 bases and J dropped 7 bases, with 17 bases sitting between them. The CDR3 consists of 14 residues. Germline V lookup: CDR1 MNHNS, CDR2 SASEGT. CDR3 sequence reads: CASSIPLGSAGYTF. The CDR3 DNA is TGTGCCAGCAGTATACCTCTGGGGTCTGCTGGCTACACCTTC.

CDR3 DNA: TGCAGCGTTTTGTTCAACTACAATGAGCAGTTCTTC. It yields the protein CSVLFNYNEQFF. The chain has TRBV29-1 and TRBJ2-1; no clear D. The V gene's germline CDR1 is SQVTM and CDR2 ANQGSEA. CDR3 size: 12 residues. Trimming took 5 bases from V and 3 from J, leaving 8 bases between them.

The CDR3 sequence: CASSSVGQGAFGELFF. CDR3 nucleotides: TGTGCCAGCAGCTCCGTGGGGCAGGGGGCGTTCGGGGAGCTGTTTTTT. The rearrangement uses TRBV11-2 and TRBJ2-2, with TRBD1 identical over 8 bases. CDR3 length: 16 amino acids. The V and J ends lost 4 bases and 7 bases, in that order; junction bases with no gene match: 11. Germline V gene data show CDR1 as SGHAT and CDR2 as FQNNGV.

A few counts support this clonotype. The V gene is TRBV2, the J gene TRBJ2-5; D may be TRBD1 or TRBD2 (5 bases each). CDR1 and CDR2 (germline): SNHLY, FYNNEI. V gave up 8 bases and J gave up 5 bases, with 15 bases separating them. The CDR3 spans 13 residues. CDR3 sequence reads: CASGAGVVETQYF. The CDR3 DNA reads as TGTGCCAGCGGGGCCGGGGTAGTGGAGACCCAGTACTTC.

There are a few counts of this clonotype. The chain is built from TRBV10-3 and TRBJ2-3; TRBD1 agrees at 7 bases. Germline loops: CDR1 ENHRY, CDR2 SYGVKD. After removal of 3 bases from V and 2 bases from J, the junction contained 5 bases not matched to a gene. The CDR3 runs to 15 residues. CDR3 nucleotides: TGTGCCATCAGTGAATCGGGGACAGCCACAGATACGCAGTATTTT. Translating it yields CAISESGTATDTQYF.

The chain carries TRBV2 and TRBJ2-1; D is undetermined. Germline loops: CDR1 SNHLY, CDR2 FYNNEI. The CDR3 totals 16 residues. Trimming stripped 3 bases from V and 7 bases from J, with 19 bases between. The CDR3 region is CASSDKAARWTNEQFF. The CDR3 bases are TGTGCCAGCAGTGATAAGGCGGCTAGATGGACGAATGAGCAGTTCTTC.

The chain employs TRBV20-1 and TRBJ2-7; 9 bases are shared with TRBD1. J lost 5 bases, V lost 0 bases, and 8 bases had no gene match. The germline V gene has CDR1 DFQATT and CDR2 SNEGSKA (reference sequence). The length of the CDR3 is 15 residues. CDR3: CSARDRRTGDHEQYF. The CDR3 DNA reads TGCAGTGCTAGAGATAGGAGGACAGGGGACCACGAGCAGTACTTC.

This clonotype is labeled as medium-sized. V and J are TRBV10-1 and TRBJ2-3, with no clear D. Looked up from germline, CDR1 is WNHNN and CDR2 is SYGVQD (reference sequence). Trimming took off 3 bases at V and 2 bases at J, with 6 bases between the two ends. This CDR3 has 13 amino acids. In DNA form, the CDR3 reads TGCGCCAGCAGTGACCCAGCCACAGATACGCAGTATTTT. This translates into CASSDPATDTQYF.

This clonotype was recorded a few times. This chain uses TRBV5-4 with TRBJ2-5; 9 bases fit TRBD1. Germline loops: CDR1 SGHNT, CDR2 YYREEE (reference sequence). This CDR3 contains 16 residues. V was pared by 5 bases and J by 2 bases, with 10 bases of the junction left unmatched. CDR3 sequence (DNA): TGTGCCAGCAGGACAGGGGGGGGGGGAGCACAAGAGACCCAGTACTTC. Translating gives CASRTGGGGAQETQYF.

The V gene is TRBV14, the J gene TRBJ2-1; TRBD1 aligns across 8 bases. With V trimmed by 1 base and J by 5 bases, 4 bases remained unmatched. This CDR3 has 15 amino acids. Germline V gives CDR1 SGHDN, CDR2 FVKESK. CDR3 protein: CASSQAGGTNNEQFF. CDR3 nucleotides: TGTGCCAGCAGCCAAGCAGGGGGCACGAACAATGAGCAGTTCTTC.

As regards this clonotype: Possible read error: a much larger clone is one base away. CDR3 sequence (DNA): TGCAGTGCCGAACCCCCGGGAGGGCTCAATCAGCTCCAGCATTTT. Its translation is CSAEPPGGLNQLQHF. The chain couples TRBV20-1 to TRBJ1-5; D is unresolved. Germline V gene sequence: CDR1 DFQATT, CDR2 SNEGSKA (reference sequence). The CDR3 is made up of 15 amino acids.

The chain carries TRBV6-1 and TRBJ2-7; tentatively, D is TRBD1 (6 bases). Trimming removed 5 bases from V and 6 bases from J, with 8 bases in between. The CDR3 runs 11 residues. CDR1 MNHNS and CDR2 SASEGT come from the germline V gene. The DNA for the CDR3 is TGTGCCAGCAGTAAGACAGGCGAGCAGTACTTC. It is translated as CASSKTGEQYF.